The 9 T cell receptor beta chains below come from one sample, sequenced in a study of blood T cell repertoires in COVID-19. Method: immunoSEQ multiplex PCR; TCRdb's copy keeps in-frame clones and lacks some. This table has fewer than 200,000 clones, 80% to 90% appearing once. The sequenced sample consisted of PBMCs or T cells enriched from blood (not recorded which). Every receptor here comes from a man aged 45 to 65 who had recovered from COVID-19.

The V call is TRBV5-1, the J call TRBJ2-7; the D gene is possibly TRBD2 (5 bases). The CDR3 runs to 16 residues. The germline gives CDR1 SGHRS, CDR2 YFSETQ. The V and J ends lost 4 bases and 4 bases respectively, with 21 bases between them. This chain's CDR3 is CASSRQPLGELYEQYF. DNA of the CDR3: TGCGCCAGCAGCCGGCAGCCCCTCGGGGAACTATACGAGCAGTACTTC.

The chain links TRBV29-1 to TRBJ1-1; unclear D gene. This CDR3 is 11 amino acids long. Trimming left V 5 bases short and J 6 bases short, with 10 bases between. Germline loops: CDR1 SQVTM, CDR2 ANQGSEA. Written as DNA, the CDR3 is TGCAGCGTTCGAAGGAGCGCTGAAGCTTTCTTT. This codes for CSVRRSAEAFF.

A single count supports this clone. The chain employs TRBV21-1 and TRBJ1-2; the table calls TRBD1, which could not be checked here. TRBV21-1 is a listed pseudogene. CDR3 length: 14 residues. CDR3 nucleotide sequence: TGTGCCAGCAGGGCAGTCCAGGTTAACTATGGCTACACCTTC. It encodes CASRAVQVNYGYTF.

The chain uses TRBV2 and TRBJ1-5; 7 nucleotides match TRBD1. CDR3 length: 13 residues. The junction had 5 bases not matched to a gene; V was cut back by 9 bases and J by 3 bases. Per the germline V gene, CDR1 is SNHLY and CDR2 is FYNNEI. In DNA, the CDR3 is TGTGCCAGTACGGGACAGCTCAATCAGCCCCAGCATTTT. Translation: CASTGQLNQPQHF.

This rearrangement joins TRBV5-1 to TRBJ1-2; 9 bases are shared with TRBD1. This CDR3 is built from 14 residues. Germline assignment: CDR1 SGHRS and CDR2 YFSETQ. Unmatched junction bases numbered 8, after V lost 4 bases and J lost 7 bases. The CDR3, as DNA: TGCGCCAGCAGCGTTAAGGACAGGGGCTCTGGCTACACCTTC. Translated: CASSVKDRGSGYTF.

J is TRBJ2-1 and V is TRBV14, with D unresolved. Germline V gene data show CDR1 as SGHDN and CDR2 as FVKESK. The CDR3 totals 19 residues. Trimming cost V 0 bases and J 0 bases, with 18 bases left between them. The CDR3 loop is CASSQEQRRLGSSYNEQFF. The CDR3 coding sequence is TGTGCCAGCAGCCAAGAACAGAGAAGGTTGGGCAGCTCCTACAATGAGCAGTTCTTC.

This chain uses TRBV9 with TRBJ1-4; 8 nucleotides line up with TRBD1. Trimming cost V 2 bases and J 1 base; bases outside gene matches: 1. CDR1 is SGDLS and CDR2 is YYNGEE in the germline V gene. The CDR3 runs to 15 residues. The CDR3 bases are TGTGCCAGCAGCGTTGGACAGGGAACTAATGAAAAACTGTTTTTT. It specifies CASSVGQGTNEKLFF.

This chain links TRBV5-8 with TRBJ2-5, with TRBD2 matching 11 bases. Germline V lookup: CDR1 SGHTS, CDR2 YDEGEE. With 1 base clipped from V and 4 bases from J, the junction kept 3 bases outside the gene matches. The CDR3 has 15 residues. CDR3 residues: CASSLNSGGGETQYF. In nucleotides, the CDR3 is TGTGCCAGCAGCTTGAATAGCGGGGGGGGAGAGACCCAGTACTTC.

The CDR3 here is CASSLSPGRGRATPLHF. The CDR3 nucleotides read TGTGCCAGCAGTTTATCACCCGGCAGGGGAAGGGCAACACCCCTCCACTTT. The chain couples TRBV27 to TRBJ1-6; possibly TRBD1 for D (6 bases). This CDR3 is built from 17 residues. Looked up from germline, CDR1 is MNHEY and CDR2 is SMNVEV (reference sequence). The V end lost 0 bases, the J end lost 11 bases, and 20 bases lay between the germline ends.